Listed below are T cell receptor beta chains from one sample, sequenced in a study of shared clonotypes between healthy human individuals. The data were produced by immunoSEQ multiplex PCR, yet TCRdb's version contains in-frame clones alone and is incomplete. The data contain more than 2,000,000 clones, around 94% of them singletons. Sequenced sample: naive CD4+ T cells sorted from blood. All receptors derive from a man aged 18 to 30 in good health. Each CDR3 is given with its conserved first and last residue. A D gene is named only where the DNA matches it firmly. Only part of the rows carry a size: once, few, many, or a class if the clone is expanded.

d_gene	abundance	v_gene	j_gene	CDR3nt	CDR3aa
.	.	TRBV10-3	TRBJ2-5	TGTGCCATCAGTGAGTCGCAGGGTTCAGAGACCCAGTACTTC	CAISESQGSETQYF
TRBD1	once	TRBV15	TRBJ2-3	TGTGCCACCAGCAGAGATTTGACAGGGGGTTCAGATACGCAGTATTTT	CATSRDLTGGSDTQYF
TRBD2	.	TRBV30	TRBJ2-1	TGTGCCTGGAGTTCTCTAGCGGTCTACAATGAGCAGTTCTTC	CAWSSLAVYNEQFF
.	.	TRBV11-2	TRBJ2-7	TGTGCCAGCAGCTTAGATGGGGGTCAATCCTACGAGCAGTACTTC	CASSLDGGQSYEQYF
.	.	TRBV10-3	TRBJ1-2	TGTGCCATCGGGCCTGGAAACAGTCAGACCGTAAAATATGGCTACACCTTC	CAIGPGNSQTVKYGYTF
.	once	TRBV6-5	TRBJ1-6	TGTGCCAGCAGTTACTCCGGGAGGACCTATAATTCACCCCTCCACTTT	CASSYSGRTYNSPLHF
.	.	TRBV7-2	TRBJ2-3	TGTGCCAGCAGCTCCTCGGTCGATACGCAGTATTTT	CASSSSVDTQYF
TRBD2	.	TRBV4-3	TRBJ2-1	TGCGCCAGCAGCGGGCGGACTAGCGGGAATGAGCAGTTCTTC	CASSGRTSGNEQFF
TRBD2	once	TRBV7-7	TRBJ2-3	TGTGCTAGCTCGCTAGCGGGAGTAGATACGCAGTATTTT	CASSLAGVDTQYF
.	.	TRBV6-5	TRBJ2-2	TGTGCCAGCGGCTGGGGGACTTACATGACGGGGGAGCTGTTTTTT	CASGWGTYMTGELFF
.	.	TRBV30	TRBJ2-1	TGTGCCTGGAGTCAGGGTGGCTACAATGAGCAGTTCTTC	CAWSQGGYNEQFF
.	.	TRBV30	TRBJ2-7	TGTGCCTGGAGTAATACCTACGAGCAGTACTTC	CAWSNTYEQYF
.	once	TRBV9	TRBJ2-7	TGTGCCAGTTCCCAGGTAGGGACGGGCGAGCAGTACTTC	CASSQVGTGEQYF
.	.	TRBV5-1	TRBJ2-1	TGCGCCAGCAGCCTTCGACAAGATGAGCAGTTCTTC	CASSLRQDEQFF
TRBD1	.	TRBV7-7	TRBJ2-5	TGTGCTAGCAGCTTGGGGACAGCGCAAGAGACCCAGTACTTC	CASSLGTAQETQYF
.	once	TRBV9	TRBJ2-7	TGTGCCAGCAGCGTAGATGGGGGGCCTTCCTACGAGCAGTACTTC	CASSVDGGPSYEQYF
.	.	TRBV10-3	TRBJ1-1	TGTGCCATCAGTTGGGGGGGGGACACTGAAGCTTTCTTT	CAISWGGDTEAFF
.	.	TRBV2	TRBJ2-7	TGTGCCAGCAGAGCTAGCCGTAGTGGCGAGCAGTACTTC	CASRASRSGEQYF
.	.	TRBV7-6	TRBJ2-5	TGTGCCAGCAGCTTATCGGGCCTCGGGGAGACCCAGTACTTC	CASSLSGLGETQYF
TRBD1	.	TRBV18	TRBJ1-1	TGTGCCAGCTCACTAGTAGGACAGGGAGGCACTGAAGCTTTCTTT	CASSLVGQGGTEAFF
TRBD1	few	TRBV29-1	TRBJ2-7	TGCAGCGTCTCCGGGACAGTGAACTACGAGCAGTACTTC	CSVSGTVNYEQYF
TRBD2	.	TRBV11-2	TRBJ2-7	TGTGCCAGCAGCTTGCCGGGACTAGGGGTTGACGAGCAGTACTTC	CASSLPGLGVDEQYF
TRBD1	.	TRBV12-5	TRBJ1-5	TGTGCTAGTGGTATCGACAGGGGCGATTTTCAGCCCCAGCATTTT	CASGIDRGDFQPQHF
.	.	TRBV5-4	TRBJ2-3	TGTGCCAGCAGCCCTACTGGACTACGAAAGACAGATACGCAGTATTTT	CASSPTGLRKTDTQYF
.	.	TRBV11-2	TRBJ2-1	TGTGCCAGCAGCCGAACAGGGAGATCCTACAATGAGCAGTTCTTC	CASSRTGRSYNEQFF
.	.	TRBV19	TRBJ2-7	TGTGCCAGTAGTAGGCAGGGGGGTTCCTACGAGCAGTACTTC	CASSRQGGSYEQYF
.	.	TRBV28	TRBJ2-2	TGTGCCAGCGGCCTACGGGCCACCGGGGAGCTGTTTTTT	CASGLRATGELFF
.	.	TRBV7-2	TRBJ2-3	TGTGCCAGCAGCTCCATAAGAGCAGATACGCAGTATTTT	CASSSIRADTQYF
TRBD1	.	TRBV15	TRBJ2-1	TGTGCCACCAGCAGAGACCGGGACAGGGGTTTGAATGAGCAGTTCTTC	CATSRDRDRGLNEQFF
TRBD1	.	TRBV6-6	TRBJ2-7	TGTGCCAGCAGTTGGCCGGGACAGGTACCCCTCGAGCAGTACTTC	CASSWPGQVPLEQYF
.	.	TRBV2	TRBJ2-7	TGTGCCAGCAGTGAACGAGGAGTCCACGAGCAGTACTTC	CASSERGVHEQYF
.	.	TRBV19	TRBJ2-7	TGTGCCAGTAGTATCGGAGGTTCGGGAGCCTACGAGCAGTACTTC	CASSIGGSGAYEQYF
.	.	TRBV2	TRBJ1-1	TGTGCCAGCAGTGAAGGGCTTGCCGGGTTGGGCACTGAAGCTTTCTTT	CASSEGLAGLGTEAFF
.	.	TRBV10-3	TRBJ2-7	TGTGCCATCAGTTCCGGGACTGGCTCCTACGAGCAGTACTTC	CAISSGTGSYEQYF
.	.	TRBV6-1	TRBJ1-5	TGTGCCAGCAGTAGAGGGGGGGATAAGCCCCAGCATTTT	CASSRGGDKPQHF
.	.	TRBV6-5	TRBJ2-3	TGTGCCAGCAGCGGAACCACAGATACGCAGTATTTT	CASSGTTDTQYF
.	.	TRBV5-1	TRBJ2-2	TGCGCCAGCGGGACTGCTAACACCGGGGAGCTGTTTTTT	CASGTANTGELFF
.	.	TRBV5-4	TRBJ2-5	TGTGCCAGCAGCTTGGGAGGGGTAACTCAAGAGACCCAGTACTTC	CASSLGGVTQETQYF
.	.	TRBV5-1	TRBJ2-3	TGCGCCAGCAGCCTCCGAGGAGAGACAGATACGCAGTATTTT	CASSLRGETDTQYF
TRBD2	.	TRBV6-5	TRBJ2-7	TGTGCCAGCAGTTACAGGGGCGGGGGGGCTTACGAGCAGTACTTC	CASSYRGGGAYEQYF
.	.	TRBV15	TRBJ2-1	TGTGCCACTTCTGGAGGGATCTCGTATGTCAATGAGCAGTTCTTC	CATSGGISYVNEQFF
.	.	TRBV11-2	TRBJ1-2	TGTGCCAGCAGCCCCCGTGAAGGGGTTGGCTACACCTTC	CASSPREGVGYTF
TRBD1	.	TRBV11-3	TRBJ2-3	TGTGCCAGCAGCCTTGACAGGGTAGATACGCAGTATTTT	CASSLDRVDTQYF
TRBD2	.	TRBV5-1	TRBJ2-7	TGCGCCAGCAGCCCAACTAGCGGGGGTTCCTACGAGCAGTACTTC	CASSPTSGGSYEQYF
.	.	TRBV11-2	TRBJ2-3	TGTGCCAGCAGCTTCCAACGGTTTTCTTTCACAGATACGCAGTATTTT	CASSFQRFSFTDTQYF
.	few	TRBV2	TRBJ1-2	TGTGCCAGCAGAACCCCGGACAGTTATGGCTACACCTTC	CASRTPDSYGYTF
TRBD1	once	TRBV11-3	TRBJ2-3	TGTGCCAGCAGCGCCGGGACAGGGTACACAGATACGCAGTATTTT	CASSAGTGYTDTQYF
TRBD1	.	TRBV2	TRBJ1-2	TGTGCCAGCAGGAGGGACAGCCAGAAGAACCGGGACTATGGCTACACCTTC	CASRRDSQKNRDYGYTF
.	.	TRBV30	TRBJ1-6	TGTGCCTGGAGTAGCGGGACTTATGGTTCACCCCTCCACTTT	CAWSSGTYGSPLHF
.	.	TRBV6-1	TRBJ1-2	TGTGCCAGCACCAATACGGCCGGACTCTATGGCTACACCTTC	CASTNTAGLYGYTF
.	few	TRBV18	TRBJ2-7	TGTGCCACCTCAAGGGCACCCTACGAGCAGTACTTC	CATSRAPYEQYF
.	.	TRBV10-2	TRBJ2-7	TGCGCCAGCAGTGTTGGGCTGCCCGCCTACGAGCAGTACTTC	CASSVGLPAYEQYF
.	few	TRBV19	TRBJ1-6	TGTGCCAGTAGTGGGGACGGATTCAATTCACCCCTCCACTTT	CASSGDGFNSPLHF
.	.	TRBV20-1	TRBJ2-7	TGCAGTGCGACACAGGGAACCGAGCAGTACTTC	CSATQGTEQYF
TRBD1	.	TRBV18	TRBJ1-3	TGTGCCAGCTCACCACCCCCGGGACAGGGGATATCTGGAAACACCATATATTTT	CASSPPPGQGISGNTIYF